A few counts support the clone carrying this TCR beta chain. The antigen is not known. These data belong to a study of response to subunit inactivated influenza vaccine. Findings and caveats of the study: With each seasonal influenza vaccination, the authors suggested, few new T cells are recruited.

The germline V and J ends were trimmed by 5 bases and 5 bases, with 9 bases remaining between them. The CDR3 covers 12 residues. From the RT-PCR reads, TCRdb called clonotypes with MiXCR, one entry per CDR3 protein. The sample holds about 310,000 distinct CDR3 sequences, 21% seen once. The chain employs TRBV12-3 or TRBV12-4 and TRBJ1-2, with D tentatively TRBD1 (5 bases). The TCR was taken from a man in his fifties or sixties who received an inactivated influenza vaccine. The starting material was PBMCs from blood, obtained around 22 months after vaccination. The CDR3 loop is CASSRQLYGYTF. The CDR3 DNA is TGTGCCAGCAGTCGACAGTTATATGGCTACACCTTC.